This T cell receptor (beta chain) emerged from a study of shared clonotypes between healthy human individuals. Study-level background: The cohort comprised a couple of women and a few men. Their ages spanned 18 to 49 years. Overall study findings and caveats: Clonotype sharing across donors was expected to vary with sequencing depth.

Remarks on this clone: Its antigen is unknown.

Profiling relied on immunoSEQ multiplex PCR, and the TCRdb table lists in-frame clones only, not all of them. The sample yields about 2.1 million clones, just under 95% seen once. Naivety among CD8 cells was defined by CD45RO negativity and positive CCR7 selection, thereby excluding terminally differentiated effector memory CD45RA+ cells. Sequenced sample: naive CD8+ T cells from PBMCs. The source is a man between 18 and 29 years old in good health. Some clones in this sample may be carry-over from other donors' samples.

The CDR3 DNA is TGTGCCTGGAGTGTGGGACAGGGTTACAATGAGCAGTTCTTC. This sequence encodes CAWSVGQGYNEQFF. The V gene is TRBV30, the J gene TRBJ2-1, with TRBD1 matching 9 bases. CDR3 length equals 14 residues. With 0 bases clipped from V and 4 bases from J, the junction kept 1 base outside the gene matches. From germline, CDR1 is GTSNPN and CDR2 SVGIG (reference sequence).